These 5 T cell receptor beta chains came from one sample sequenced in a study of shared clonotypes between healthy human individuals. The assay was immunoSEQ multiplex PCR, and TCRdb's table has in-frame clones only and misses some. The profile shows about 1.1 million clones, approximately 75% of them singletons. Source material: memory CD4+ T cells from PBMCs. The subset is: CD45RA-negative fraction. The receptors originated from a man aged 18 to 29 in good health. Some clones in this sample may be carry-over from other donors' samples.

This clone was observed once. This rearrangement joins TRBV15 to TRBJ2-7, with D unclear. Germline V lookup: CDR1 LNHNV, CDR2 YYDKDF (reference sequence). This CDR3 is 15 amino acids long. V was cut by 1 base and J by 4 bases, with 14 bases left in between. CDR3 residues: CATSRGTVFRYEQYF. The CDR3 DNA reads TGTGCCACCAGCAGAGGCACCGTATTCCGGTACGAGCAGTACTTC.

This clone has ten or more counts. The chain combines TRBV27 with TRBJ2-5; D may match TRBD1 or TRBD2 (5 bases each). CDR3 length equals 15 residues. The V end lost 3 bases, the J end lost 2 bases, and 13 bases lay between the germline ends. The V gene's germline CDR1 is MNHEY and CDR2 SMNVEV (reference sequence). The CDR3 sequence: CASSLWGKRQETQYF. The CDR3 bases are TGTGCCAGCAGTTTGTGGGGGAAAAGGCAAGAGACCCAGTACTTC.

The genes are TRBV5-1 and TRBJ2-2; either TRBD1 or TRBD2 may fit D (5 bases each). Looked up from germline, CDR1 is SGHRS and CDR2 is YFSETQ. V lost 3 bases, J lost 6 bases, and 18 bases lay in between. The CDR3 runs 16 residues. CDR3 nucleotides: TGCGCCAGCAGCTCCCGGGACGGGCAAAGTGCCGGGGAGCTGTTTTTT. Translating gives CASSSRDGQSAGELFF.

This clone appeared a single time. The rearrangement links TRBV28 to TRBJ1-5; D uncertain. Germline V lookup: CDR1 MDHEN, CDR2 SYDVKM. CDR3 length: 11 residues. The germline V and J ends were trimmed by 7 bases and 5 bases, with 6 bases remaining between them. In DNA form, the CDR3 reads TGTGCCAGCAAGGCAGATCAGCCCCAGCATTTT. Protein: CASKADQPQHF.

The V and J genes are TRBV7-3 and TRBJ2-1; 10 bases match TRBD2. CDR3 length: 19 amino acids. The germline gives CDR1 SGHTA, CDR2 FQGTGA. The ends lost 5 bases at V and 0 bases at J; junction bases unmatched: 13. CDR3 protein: CASSPNGPSGRVSYNEQFF. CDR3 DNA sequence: TGTGCCAGCAGCCCTAATGGTCCGAGCGGGAGGGTCTCCTACAATGAGCAGTTCTTC.